This is a list of T cell receptor beta chains from one sample in a study of a mutant IDH1 vaccine in newly diagnosed glioma. Their antigen targets remain unknown. Measured with immunoSEQ multiplex PCR; TCRdb has only the in-frame clones, and not every one. The data show about 120,000 clones, with 80% seen just once and about 5.5% held by the top ten. This specimen was PBMCs, taken from a glioma patient whose treatment included an IDH1 peptide vaccine. The receptors shown here come from a man aged 40-49 years with glioma. The conserved cysteine and the conserved F or W are not part of the CDR3 here.

V gene: TRBV6-5; CDR3 protein: ASSYSRASWAAF
V gene: TRBV2; CDR3 protein: ASSLATNEKLF
V gene: TRBV5-1; CDR3 protein: ASSSPRQGSGETQY
V gene: TRBV5-1; CDR3 protein: ASSPRGNQPQH
V gene: TRBV9; CDR3 protein: ASSVTADSYEQY
V gene: TRBV27; CDR3 protein: ASSFVPAGLATDTQY
V gene: TRBV28; CDR3 protein: ASSSPRTARKNTEAF
V gene: TRBV7-2; CDR3 protein: ASSEAGGYSYEQY
V gene: TRBV7-9; CDR3 protein: ASSRQGTLGPGELF
V gene: TRBV5-6; CDR3 protein: ASSLRARDTQY
V gene: TRBV19; CDR3 protein: ASRLAGGGELF
V gene: TRBV9; CDR3 protein: ASSVDTPGGLNEKLF
V gene: TRBV6-5; CDR3 protein: ASRDAGKKTF
V gene: TRBV18; CDR3 protein: ASSPVGAKDTQY
V gene: TRBV29-1; CDR3 protein: SVGERRGSYEQY
V gene: TRBV5-4; CDR3 protein: ASSAGTSGGWDTQY
V gene: TRBV10-2; CDR3 protein: ASSESPANTGELF
V gene: TRBV27; CDR3 protein: ASSSPLRTDTQY
V gene: TRBV27; CDR3 protein: ASSQLGDGEQY
V gene: TRBV6-6; CDR3 protein: ASSYSREGPRGEQF
V gene: TRBV7-2; CDR3 protein: ASSLKQWGNEQY
V gene: TRBV11-1; CDR3 protein: ASSRGQTGNTIY
V gene: TRBV28; CDR3 protein: ASSRQGATYEQY
V gene: TRBV2; CDR3 protein: ASSRSPGRTGELF
V gene: TRBV4-1; CDR3 protein: ASSPLSRGGVSGELF
V gene: TRBV18; CDR3 protein: ASSRLTAQETQY
V gene: TRBV9; CDR3 protein: ASSVGGRTGNTIY
V gene: TRBV5-6; CDR3 protein: ASSWGGDGYT